This T cell receptor (beta chain) stems from a study of blood T cell repertoires in COVID-19. Germline V gene data show CDR1 as SGDLS and CDR2 as YYNGEE. Trimming removed 0 bases at V and 5 bases at J, with 11 bases between. The CDR3 runs to 14 residues. Profiled with immunoSEQ multiplex PCR; TCRdb holds only in-frame clones, not every one. The data hold 150,000 to 200,000 clones, with 90% to 95% observed a single time. The chain carries TRBV9 and TRBJ1-1; no clear D gene. Material for sequencing was peripheral blood. This receptor was identified in a woman aged 55-69 years with COVID-19, enrolled during active disease. In DNA form, the CDR3 reads TGTGCCAGCAGCGTAGCTCTGTGGGCGACTGAAGCTTTCTTT. Its translation is CASSVALWATEAFF. Using reference TRBV9 and TRBJ1-1 for the parts outside the CDR3, the full variable domain is DSGVTQTPKHLITATGQRVTLRCSPRSGDLSVYWYQQSLDQGLQFLIQYYNGEERAKGNILERFSAQQFPDLHSELNLSSLELGDSALYFCASSVALWATEAFFGQGTRLTVV.